This TCR beta chain was identified during a study of blood T cell repertoires in COVID-19. Germline V gene lookup returns CDR1 LNHDA and CDR2 SQIVND (reference sequence). This CDR3 contains 14 residues. V trimming: 11 bases; J trimming: 5 bases; junction bases outside the gene matches: 10. Study members were between about 18 and 89 years old and lived in 25 or so US regions. Profiling relied on immunoSEQ multiplex PCR, and the TCRdb table lists in-frame clones only, not all of them. The sample lists 180,000 or so clones; about 85% were seen once. The sequenced sample was PBMCs or T cells enriched from blood (not recorded which). This sequence joins TRBV19 and TRBJ2-2; TRBD2 aligns across 8 bases. The clonotype was recovered from a man aged 35 to 55 who had recovered from COVID-19. The CDR3 is CAVLREGRTGELFF. The CDR3 DNA is TGTGCCGTGCTACGGGAGGGGCGGACCGGGGAGCTGTTTTTT.